This T cell receptor (beta chain) was profiled in a study of control samples from healthy donors and cancer patients. J lost 4 bases, V lost 5 bases, and 13 bases had no gene match. The CDR3 loop spans 16 amino acids. The germline V gene has CDR1 SGHTA and CDR2 FQGNSA. This table comes from immunoSEQ multiplex PCR, and its TCRdb copy is limited to in-frame clones, with some not included. The sample yields fewer than 95,000 clones, approximately 80% seen once. The TCR was taken from a man aged 30 to 45 in good health. The sample comprised blood. This chain uses TRBV7-2 with TRBJ2-7; TRBD2 matches at 8 bases. CDR3 sequence reads: CASSHSGERGRYEQYF. The CDR3 DNA follows: TGTGCCAGCAGCCACTCCGGGGAGCGGGGGAGATACGAGCAGTACTTC.